This T cell receptor beta chain was recorded in a study of T-cell memory formation after mild COVID-19. Study at large: The two donors had largely donor-specific TCR clusters.

TCRdb re-called the 5' RACE reads with MiXCR, one entry per CDR3 protein. The sample contains 350,000 to 450,000 distinct CDR3 sequences, over 25% of which appear only once. In this sample, this clonotype turned up a few times. Antigen: not known. Regarding the study as a whole: Of the contracting clones, CD4+ ones lay mainly in CM and EM, and CD8+ ones in EMRA. Day 15 to 85 contracting clones showed balanced CD4/CD8; later expanders leaned CD4+. Still unconfirmed is whether the second-wave clones peaking on day 37 recognized SARS-CoV-2.

From germline, CDR1 is KGHSH and CDR2 LQKENI. The CDR3 runs 16 residues. V gave up 4 bases and J gave up 4 bases, with 19 bases separating them. V gene TRBV18 combines with J gene TRBJ2-5; tentatively, D is TRBD1 or TRBD2 (5 bases each). Sequenced material: PBMCs or a T cell subset sorted from them (not recorded which). This receptor was identified in an adult woman who had mild COVID-19 (a few samples of this study predate the infection). Cell type and time point are not known. DNA of the CDR3: TGTGCCAGCTCACGGTCGGGGACCACTAGGGGAGAGACCCAGTACTTC. This sequence encodes CASSRSGTTRGETQYF.